This entry is about one T cell receptor (beta chain). This CDR3 comprises 13 residues. The V gene's germline CDR1 is MNHNY and CDR2 SVGAGI (reference sequence). With 6 bases clipped from V and 3 bases from J, the junction kept 2 bases outside the gene matches. In the authors' workflow: Nucleated cell counts were estimated from reference gene primer amplification. Assay: immunoSEQ multiplex PCR; the TCRdb copy retains only in-frame clones and omits some. V, J and clone size are taken as reported in that table, and D and trimming were inferred from the DNA itself. Of roughly 110,000 clones in the sample, approximately 85% were seen once. This sample stems from a study of blood T cell repertoires in COVID-19. Study details: Samples representing acute and convalescent COVID-19 were sourced from the United States, Italy and Spain. T cells, B-cell-depleted T cells, or PBMCs supplied cDNA or gDNA.

This chain connects TRBV6-6 to TRBJ1-1, with TRBD1 matching 9 bases. Sequencing was performed on peripheral blood. The sequence derives from a woman aged 55-69 years with COVID-19, enrolled during active disease. As DNA, the CDR3 is TGTGCCAGCAGCAGACAGGGGGACACTGAAGCTTTCTTT. Its translation is CASSRQGDTEAFF.